Sequencing of this TCR beta chain was carried out in a study of T cell repertoires in cytomegalovirus infection. Germline V gene data show CDR1 as MNHEY and CDR2 as SMNVEV (reference sequence). The CDR3 consists of 13 residues. The trim removed 10 bases at V and 6 bases at J, leaving 4 bases unmatched. Via MiXCR, TCRdb re-called the reads, giving one row per CDR3 protein. This sample has 450,000 to 600,000 distinct CDR3 sequences, with about 33% found just once. Findings of the study overall: Dominating the ex vivo response were TCR beta clonotypes that were CMV-specific and HLA-C-restricted.

A word on this clonotype: Its antigen is currently unknown.

Specimen: cultured PBMCs, collected from culture after CMV antigen stimulation. The gene calls are TRBV27 and TRBJ2-1; 12 bases are a match to TRBD2. This clonotype originated in a human donor in good health (CMV status not recorded). Some clones in this sample may be carry-over from other donors' samples. CDR3 sequence (DNA): TGTGCCACCAGACTAGCGGGAGTCAATGAGCAGTTCTTC. Translating gives CATRLAGVNEQFF.